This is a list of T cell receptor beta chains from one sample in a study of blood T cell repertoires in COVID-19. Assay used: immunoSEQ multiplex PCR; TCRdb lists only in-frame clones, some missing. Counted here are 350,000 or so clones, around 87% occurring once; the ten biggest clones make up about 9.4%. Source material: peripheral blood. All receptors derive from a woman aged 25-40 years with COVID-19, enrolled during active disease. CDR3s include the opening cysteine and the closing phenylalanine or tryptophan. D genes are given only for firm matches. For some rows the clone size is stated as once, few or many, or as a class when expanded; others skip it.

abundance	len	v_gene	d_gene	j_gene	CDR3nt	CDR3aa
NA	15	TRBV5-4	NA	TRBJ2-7	TGTGCCAGCAGCTTGGGTACAGGGTCGACCTACGAGCAGTACTTC	CASSLGTGSTYEQYF
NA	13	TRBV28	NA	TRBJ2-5	TGTGCCACCCGCCTCGGAGAGCGAGAGACCCAGTACTTC	CATRLGERETQYF
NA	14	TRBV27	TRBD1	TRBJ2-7	TGTGCCAGCAGTGGACCGGGACAGGGTAACGAGCAGTACTTC	CASSGPGQGNEQYF
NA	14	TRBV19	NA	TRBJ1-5	TGTGCCAGTAGTATAGGGGGTCAAGGGAGTCCCCAGCATTTT	CASSIGGQGSPQHF
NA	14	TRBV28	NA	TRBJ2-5	TGTGCCAGCAGTCAGGGGGGAAACCAAGAGACCCAGTACTTC	CASSQGGNQETQYF
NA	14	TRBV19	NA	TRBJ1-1	TGTGCCAGCCGGGGGGCATCGGGGAACACTGAAGCTTTCTTT	CASRGASGNTEAFF
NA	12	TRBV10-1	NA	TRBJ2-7	TGCGCCAGCAGTGCAGGAAACTACGAGCAGTACTTC	CASSAGNYEQYF
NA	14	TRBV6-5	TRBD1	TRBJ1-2	TGTGCCAGCAGCAGGACAGGGTTAGCCTATGGCTACACCTTC	CASSRTGLAYGYTF
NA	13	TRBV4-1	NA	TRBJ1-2	TGCGCCAGCAGTCCGGCGGTAAACTATGGCTACACCTTC	CASSPAVNYGYTF
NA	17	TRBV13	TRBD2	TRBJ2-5	TGTGCCAGCAGCTTAACAGGGCTAGCGGGTAATGAAGAGACCCAGTACTTC	CASSLTGLAGNEETQYF
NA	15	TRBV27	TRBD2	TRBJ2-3	TGTGCCAGCAGTTTACTCAGCGGGGTCACAGATACGCAGTATTTT	CASSLLSGVTDTQYF
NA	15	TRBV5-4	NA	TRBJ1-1	TGTGCCAGCAGCTCGGTCTCACCGTATGACACTGAAGCTTTCTTT	CASSSVSPYDTEAFF
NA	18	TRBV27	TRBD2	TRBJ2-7	TGTGCCAGCAGTTTTTCAACAGCGGGACTAGCGGGATTGGGCGAGCAGTACTTC	CASSFSTAGLAGLGEQYF
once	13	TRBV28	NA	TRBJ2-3	TGTGCCAGCGGACGGGGGGCTCCAGATACGCAGTATTTT	CASGRGAPDTQYF
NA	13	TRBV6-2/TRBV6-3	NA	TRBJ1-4	TGTGCCAGCAGTTACTCGACAGGCGAAAAACTGTTTTTT	CASSYSTGEKLFF